This TCR beta chain was sequenced during a study of early T cells in non-severe SARS-CoV-2 infection (dated by TCRdb to the early 2020s). General notes on the study: Because TCR sequencing was done on bulk RNA from unsorted whole blood, the alpha and beta chains could not be paired. The study at large found these results: Matching against VDJdb was skewed toward anti-spike CD8 responses, likely underestimated virus-specific expansions, and missed private and CD4 specificities.

The CDR3 measures 15 amino acids from cysteine to phenylalanine. Kept here is only the CDR3 DNA, which spans 45 bases and is read in frame from base 1. Relative to germline, V is 0 bases shorter and J is 2 bases shorter, with 10 bases between their ends. For CDR1 and CDR2, the germline V gene lists SGDLS and YYNGEE. Libraries were made using 5' RACE. Sequencing instrument: NextSeq 500. In the TCR library protocol, unique molecular identifiers were attached to individual cDNA molecules to correct for PCR bias and sequencing error. Sequencing covered both TCR alpha and beta chains, and within each sample the abundances of alpha and beta sequences were tightly co-correlated. Turning to the authors' computational methods: V gene, J gene and CDR3 annotation of TCR sequences was performed with Decombinator V4. TCRs were defined as expanded if a significant change between any two time points was detected under a Poisson model with p below 0.0001. TCR abundances were normalised to the total number of TCRs sequenced in each sample and reported as counts per million. MAIT TCRs were defined by TRAV1-2 paired with TRAJ12, TRAJ20 or TRAJ33, and iNKT TCRs by TRAV10 paired with TRAJ18. VDJdb, accessed 1 November 2021, was searched for CMV, EBV and SARS-CoV-2 annotated TCRs, excluding TCRs annotated for multiple antigens. TCRdb reprocessed the public reads (quality trimming at Q25 with fastp, clone calling with MiXCR) and kept in-frame beta chains. Merged by CDR3 protein, the rows form single entries marked with the most common genes and DNA. The V and J calls were determined by TCRdb, not by the authors. A total of about 80,000 distinct CDR3 sequences appear in this sample, about an eighth of them only once. The ten largest clones take up about 2.6% of the sample.

This clonotype was seen many times. The antigen it recognizes is unknown. Base-call qualities are not available, and no considerably larger clone is one nucleotide away. The study was a case-control design nested within a healthcare worker cohort in London, UK, with weekly nasopharyngeal swab PCR tests and blood sampling. Healthcare workers were recruited during the week of the UK lockdown, between 23 and 31 March 2020, and followed weekly for up to 16 weeks. The source of this sequence is an adult who was a healthcare worker with PCR-confirmed SARS-CoV-2 infection or an uninfected control (not recorded which). Source material: whole blood. The sequence links TRBV9 to TRBJ2-3; the D segment might be TRBD1 or TRBD2, since each matches 5 bases. The CDR3 protein sequence reads: CASSVGGVYTDTQYF. DNA sequence: TGTGCCAGCAGCGTAGGAGGGGTCTACACAGATACGCAGTATTTT.